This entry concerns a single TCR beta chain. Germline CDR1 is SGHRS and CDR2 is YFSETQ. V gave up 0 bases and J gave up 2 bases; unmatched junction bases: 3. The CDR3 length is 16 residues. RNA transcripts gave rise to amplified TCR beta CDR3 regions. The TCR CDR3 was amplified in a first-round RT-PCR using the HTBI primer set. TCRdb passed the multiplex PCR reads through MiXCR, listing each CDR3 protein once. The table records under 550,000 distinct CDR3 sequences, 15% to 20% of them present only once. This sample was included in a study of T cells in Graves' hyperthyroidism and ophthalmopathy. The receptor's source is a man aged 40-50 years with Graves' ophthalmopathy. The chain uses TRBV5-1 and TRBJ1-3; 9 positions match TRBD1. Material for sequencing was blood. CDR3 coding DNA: TGCGCCAGCAGCTTGGAGGGACAGGGAGCTGGAAACACCATATATTTT. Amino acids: CASSLEGQGAGNTIYF.